This is a list of T cell receptor beta chains from one sample in a study of radiation and T cells in renal cell carcinoma. Generated by immunoSEQ multiplex PCR, the TCRdb table keeps only in-frame clones and is missing some. This table has more than 20,000 clones, more than 65% appearing once. Specimen: blood, collected from a patient whose treatment included radiotherapy and nephrectomy. These receptors came from a man in his 60s with renal cell carcinoma. CDR3s include the opening cysteine and the closing phenylalanine or tryptophan. The D gene is left open where the match is weak.

v_gene	d_gene	j_gene	len	CDR3nt	CDR3aa
TRBV5-1	TRBD1	TRBJ2-1	12	TGCGCCAGCAGCGAAGACAGGGGGATTCAGTTCTTC	CASSEDRGIQFF
TRBV19	.	TRBJ1-5	12	TGTGCCAGTAGTATCTGGGCCCAGCCCCAGCATTTT	CASSIWAQPQHF
TRBV7-3	TRBD2	TRBJ2-1	15	TGTGCCAGCAGCGCCTTAGCGGGGGCCTACAATGAGCAGTTCTTC	CASSALAGAYNEQFF
TRBV21-1	.	TRBJ2-2	14	TGTGCCAGTCCGGGAGCGCGTAACACCGGGGAGCTGTTTTTT	CASPGARNTGELFF
TRBV7-7	TRBD2	TRBJ2-1	17	TGTGCTAGCAGCCCCGGACTAGCGGGAGGGCCTTTGTATGAGCAGTTCTTC	CASSPGLAGGPLYEQFF
TRBV19	.	TRBJ2-7	12	TGTGCCAGTAGTAACAGGGTCCACGAGCAGTACTTC	CASSNRVHEQYF
TRBV5-6	TRBD2	TRBJ2-1	15	TGTGCCAGCAGCTTTTCGGGGGGAGCCTACAATGAGCAGTTCTTC	CASSFSGGAYNEQFF
TRBV5-4	.	TRBJ2-6	16	TGTGCCAGCAGCAAGCCCACAGGGACTGGGGCCAACGTCCTGACTTTC	CASSKPTGTGANVLTF
TRBV14	TRBD2	TRBJ2-3	16	TGTGCCAGCAGCCTCCTAGCGGGAGGGCTTACAGATACGCAGTATTTT	CASSLLAGGLTDTQYF
TRBV30	.	TRBJ1-1	15	TGTGCCTGGAGTGTTTCGGGCGTGGAGAACACTGAAGCTTTCTTT	CAWSVSGVENTEAFF
TRBV30	.	TRBJ1-4	14	TGTGCCTGGAGTACAGGAGGGTCGGGTGAAAAACTGTTTTTT	CAWSTGGSGEKLFF
TRBV5-6	TRBD1	TRBJ2-1	13	TGTGCCAGCGACAGGGGGACCTACAATGAGCAGTTCTTC	CASDRGTYNEQFF
TRBV10-3	TRBD1	TRBJ1-1	15	TGTGCCATCAGGGACAGGACAGGGCGGGACACTGAAGCTTTCTTT	CAIRDRTGRDTEAFF
TRBV9	TRBD2	TRBJ2-3	17	TGTGCCAGCAGTCTTTATGCGGGGACTATCAACACAGATACGCAGTATTTT	CASSLYAGTINTDTQYF